This passage covers 28 T cell receptor beta chains from one sample sequenced in a study of T cells after yellow fever vaccination (dated by TCRdb to the late 2010s). The method was 5' RACE. Sequenced using an Illumina HiSeq 2500. TCRdb cleaned the public reads at Q25 with fastp, built clones with MiXCR and kept in-frame beta chains. Rows with a matching CDR3 protein are joined into one entry that keeps the most common DNA and genes. Recorded for this sample are more than 90,000 distinct CDR3 sequences; around 7.2% of them occurred a single time. The ten top clones hold approximately 2.7% of the sample. The meaning of the sample's treatment or condition label: live attenuated yellow fever vaccine strain. Source: CD4+ T cells sorted from PBMCs, taken around 45 days after the first yellow fever vaccination. Receptor source: a man between 18 and 29 years old who received the YFV17D yellow fever vaccine.

At least ten counts were recorded for this clonotype. The chain combines TRBV5-1 with TRBJ2-5; 7 positions agree with TRBD2. Germline CDR1 and CDR2: SGHRS and YFSETQ. The CDR3 runs 15 residues. V was pared by 0 bases and J by 2 bases, with 4 bases of the junction left unmatched. As DNA, the CDR3 is TGCGCCAGCAGCTTGGGCGGGGGTCCGCAAGAGACCCAGTACTTC. It encodes CASSLGGGPQETQYF.

This clonotype was detected many times. This chain connects TRBV6-5 to TRBJ1-5; TRBD1 matches 7 bases. Trimming cost V 0 bases and J 3 bases; bases outside gene matches: 2. Germline assignment: CDR1 MNHEY and CDR2 SVGAGI. The CDR3 is 15 amino acids. The CDR3 DNA is TGTGCCAGCAGTTACTCGGGACAGCCCAATCAGCCCCAGCATTTT. Encoded protein: CASSYSGQPNQPQHF.

V usage is TRBV5-6 and J usage is TRBJ2-1, with D tentatively TRBD2 (5 bases). CDR1 and CDR2 (germline): SGHDT, YYEEEE. There are 14 residues in the CDR3. V was shortened by 1 base and J by 6 bases, with 11 bases between the two germline ends. CDR3 amino acids: CASSLNPSFNEQFF. CDR3 coding DNA: TGTGCCAGCAGCTTGAACCCTAGCTTCAATGAGCAGTTCTTC.

This clonotype is medium-sized (0.01 to 0.1%) in the sample. At one end the junction does not follow the germline gene, possibly because of a read error. This chain uses TRBV5-1 with TRBJ2-7, with D possibly being TRBD1 (6 bases). The CDR3 contains 12 residues. Germline CDR1 and CDR2: SGHRS and YFSETQ. The CDR3 DNA reads TGTGCCAGCAGCTTAGGGGGTTACGAGCAGTACTTC. Its translation: CASSLGGYEQYF.

This clonotype was observed at least ten times. The rearrangement joins TRBV5-5 to TRBJ1-2, with 7 bases aligning to TRBD1. Germline V CDR1 and CDR2: SGHKS, YYEKEE (reference sequence). This CDR3 contains 16 residues. The junction had 12 bases not matched to a gene; V was cut back by 2 bases and J by 5 bases. The CDR3, as DNA: TGTGCCAGCAGCTTTTCGGGGTCGACAGGGAGGTATGGCTACACCTTC. Amino acids: CASSFSGSTGRYGYTF.

This clonotype appeared many times. This chain uses TRBV7-3 with TRBJ2-1; no firm D call. CDR1 SGHTA and CDR2 FQGTGA come from the germline V gene. The CDR3 consists of 16 residues. With 5 bases removed from V and 1 base from J, the gap between germline ends came to 15 bases. The CDR3 nucleotides are TGTGCCAGCAGCCCATGGTCGTCTGGGTCCTACAATGAGCAGTTCTTC. It encodes CASSPWSSGSYNEQFF.

This clonotype was observed many times. The chain uses TRBV12-3 or TRBV12-4 and TRBJ2-1, with TRBD1 matching over 10 bases. The V gene end was trimmed by 2 bases and the J gene end by 4 bases; junction bases not matched to a gene: 2. The CDR3 extends over 15 amino acids. The DNA of the CDR3 is TGTGCCAGCAGTTTAAGGACAGGGGGTTACAATGAGCAGTTCTTC. Amino acid sequence: CASSLRTGGYNEQFF.

The gene calls are TRBV4-3 and TRBJ1-1; possibly TRBD1 for D (5 bases). This CDR3 comprises 16 residues. The ends were cut back, 0 bases at V and 1 base at J, with 12 bases in the middle. Germline V gene lookup returns CDR1 LGHNA and CDR2 YSLEER. The CDR3 DNA follows: TGCGCCAGCAGCCAAGATCTTTTGGGGGGGAACACTGAAGCTTTCTTT. Amino acid sequence: CASSQDLLGGNTEAFF.

This clonotype was counted between two and nine times. The rearrangement uses TRBV9 and TRBJ2-2, with D possibly being TRBD2 (6 bases). The CDR3 is made up of 15 amino acids. Deletions cut 0 bases from V and 0 bases from J, with 6 bases between. CDR1 is SGDLS, CDR2 YYNGEE, per germline. CDR3: CASSVAGANTGELFF. The CDR3 nucleotides read TGTGCCAGCAGCGTAGCGGGGGCGAACACCGGGGAGCTGTTTTTT.

This clonotype was counted at least ten times. The chain joins TRBV28 to TRBJ2-3, with D perhaps matching TRBD1 (5 bases). The CDR3 contains 15 residues. CDR1 MDHEN and CDR2 SYDVKM come from the germline V gene. The V and J ends lost 7 bases and 0 bases respectively, with 14 bases between them. As DNA, the CDR3 is TGTGCCAGCAAACAACGGTGGGGCAGCACAGATACGCAGTATTTT. Its translation: CASKQRWGSTDTQYF.

In this sample, this clonotype turned up many times. The chain has TRBV12-3 or TRBV12-4 and TRBJ1-5; D is unclear. This CDR3 comprises 12 residues. V was cut by 3 bases and J by 6 bases, with 6 bases left in between. CDR3 bases: TGTGCCAGCAGTTTCTATGCTCAGCCCCAGCATTTT. It codes for CASSFYAQPQHF.

Only a few counts were recorded for this clonotype. This chain connects TRBV18 to TRBJ2-7; D perhaps matches TRBD1 (6 bases). The germline V gene encodes CDR1 KGHSH and CDR2 LQKENI. The V gene lost 2 bases and the J gene lost 2 bases, with 10 bases spanning the gap. The CDR3 covers 14 residues. CDR3 in amino acids: CASSPSQGPYEQYF. The CDR3 nucleotides read TGTGCCAGCTCACCATCTCAGGGGCCCTACGAGCAGTACTTC.

This clonotype was detected many times. This chain joins TRBV6-1 and TRBJ2-7; 8 bases are shared with TRBD1. Germline-derived CDR1 and CDR2 are MNHNS and SASEGT. The CDR3 consists of 13 residues. V shed 6 bases and J 3 bases; nucleotides not matched to a gene: 4. The chain's CDR3 is CASSRDRFYEQYV. CDR3 DNA sequence: TGTGCCAGCAGCCGGGACAGGTTCTACGAGCAGTACGTC.

This clonotype was seen repeatedly, ten times or more. The chain employs TRBV4-3 and TRBJ2-1; 9 nucleotides line up with TRBD2. The CDR3 covers 15 residues. CDR1 and CDR2 (germline): LGHNA, YSLEER. The trim removed 6 bases at V and 2 bases at J, leaving 5 bases unmatched. The CDR3 coding sequence is TGCGCCAGCAGACCCTCTAGCGGGGCCTACAATGAGCAGTTCTTC. Its translation is CASRPSSGAYNEQFF.

This clonotype came up many times. J is TRBJ2-7 and V is TRBV18, with a tentative D call TRBD1 (5 bases). The CDR3 is 14 amino acids. V shed 3 bases and J shed 0 bases, with 9 bases lying between them. Looked up from germline, CDR1 is KGHSH and CDR2 is LQKENI. CDR3 residues: CASSPVRDSYEQYV. The DNA for the CDR3 is TGTGCCAGCTCACCGGTCAGGGACTCCTACGAGCAGTACGTC.

The chain links TRBV7-3 to TRBJ2-2; 8 nucleotides agree with TRBD1. The V segment lost 4 bases and the J segment 8 bases; nucleotides outside the gene matches: 9. Germline CDR1 reads SGHTA; CDR2 reads FQGTGA. The CDR3 runs to 15 residues. The CDR3 DNA follows: TGTGCCAGCAGCTCCACAGGGGGAGAGTCAGGGGAGCTGTTTTTT. Its translation is CASSSTGGESGELFF.

About this clonotype itself: Given a much more abundant clone one base away, this may be a read error. The V call is TRBV29-1, the J call TRBJ2-7, with 11 positions matching TRBD2. The CDR3 is made up of 15 amino acids. The germline V gene encodes CDR1 SQVTM and CDR2 ANQGSEA. The junction had 10 bases not matched to a gene; V was cut back by 6 bases and J by 3 bases. The CDR3 reads CSVVKGLAEHYEQYF. The DNA for the CDR3 is TGCAGCGTCGTAAAGGGACTAGCGGAACACTACGAGCAGTACTTC.

This rearrangement joins TRBV7-2 to TRBJ1-2; weak D call: TRBD1 (5 bases). V lost 5 bases, J lost 4 bases, and 17 bases lay in between. The CDR3 length is 15 residues. Germline-derived CDR1 and CDR2 are SGHTA and FQGNSA. The DNA for the CDR3 is TGTGCCAGCAGCGCCCGGGACCTGGTCCTCTATGGCTACACCTTC. This gives the protein CASSARDLVLYGYTF.

This clonotype was seen many times. The V and J genes are TRBV29-1 and TRBJ2-5; 7 bases map to TRBD2. The trim removed 7 bases at V and 4 bases at J, leaving 6 bases unmatched. The CDR3 covers 12 residues. Germline V gene sequence: CDR1 SQVTM, CDR2 ANQGSEA. The CDR3 bases are TGCAGCGCCGGGAGGCCCTCAGAGACCCAGTACTTC. It yields the protein CSAGRPSETQYF.

This clonotype was counted ten times or more. The CDR3 spells CASSPTTGDGYTF. In DNA, the CDR3 is TGTGCCAGCAGCCCGACCACCGGGGATGGCTACACCTTC. The chain employs TRBV7-3 and TRBJ1-2; D not certain. Trimming pared 5 bases from V and 6 bases from J, leaving 13 bases between. Per the germline V gene, CDR1 is SGHTA and CDR2 is FQGTGA. The CDR3 spans 13 residues.

CDR3 sequence (DNA): TGTGCCAGGGGCCCCGGGCCGGACAGGTCGAACACCGGGGAGCTGTTTTTT. Amino acid sequence: CARGPGPDRSNTGELFF. The chain joins TRBV5-6 to TRBJ2-2; TRBD1 matches 7 bases. Trimming at V came to 8 bases and at J to 0 bases, leaving 13 bases not matched to a gene. The CDR3 contains 17 residues. Germline CDR1 and CDR2: SGHDT and YYEEEE.

This clonotype was counted many times. The chain employs TRBV20-1 and TRBJ1-5; D not certain. Between the trimmed V and J ends, which lost 6 bases and 3 bases, there was a span of 15 bases. CDR1 and CDR2 from the germline V gene are DFQATT and SNEGSKA (reference sequence). CDR3 length: 14 amino acids. The chain's CDR3 is CSAPSRVSNQPQHF. CDR3 in DNA: TGCAGTGCACCTTCGAGGGTGTCCAATCAGCCCCAGCATTTT.

This clonotype was seen many times. The chain employs TRBV5-4 and TRBJ2-2; no reliable D call. This CDR3 contains 16 residues. CDR1 SGHNT and CDR2 YYREEE come from the germline V gene (reference sequence). V shed 5 bases and J shed 0 bases, with 14 bases lying between them. CDR3 sequence reads: CASSLPGVANTGELFF. CDR3 nucleotides: TGTGCCAGCAGTCTCCCGGGCGTCGCGAACACCGGGGAGCTGTTTTTT.

In regard to this clonotype: Sequence at one end of the junction differs from germline and may be a read error. The chain uses TRBV5-1 and TRBJ1-3; no clear D. Per the germline V gene, CDR1 is SGHRS and CDR2 is YFSETQ. CDR3 length: 14 residues. CDR3 bases: TGCGCCAGCAGCTTGACAGCATCTGGAAACACCACATATTTT. Its protein product is CASSLTASGNTTYF. Variable domain in full (rest from reference TRBV5-1 and TRBJ1-3): KAGVTQTPRYLIKTRGQQVTLSCSPISGHRSVSWYQQTPGQGLQFLFEYFSETQRNKGNFPGRFSGRQFSNSRSEMNVSTLELGDSALYLCASSLTASGNTTYFGEGSWLTVV.

This clonotype was recorded many times. V gene TRBV12-3 or TRBV12-4 combines with J gene TRBJ2-3; a weak D match, TRBD2 (6 bases). The CDR3 sequence is 14 residues long. Trimming stripped 6 bases from V and 5 bases from J, with 15 bases between. The CDR3 DNA sequence: TGTGCCAGCAGCCGCGGGGCGGGTGGAGATACGCAGTATTTT. It encodes CASSRGAGGDTQYF.

This clonotype has a count of ten or more. The CDR3 coding sequence is TGTGCCAGCTCAGCCGGGACTCGGGAAAAACTGTTTTTT. The encoded protein is CASSAGTREKLFF. This rearrangement joins TRBV19 to TRBJ1-4, with a tentative D call TRBD1 (5 bases). With 9 bases removed from V and 8 bases from J, the gap between germline ends came to 16 bases. Germline CDR1 reads LNHDA; CDR2 reads SQIVND (reference sequence). The CDR3 runs 13 residues.

The sample holds many counts of this clonotype. This chain links TRBV12-3 or TRBV12-4 with TRBJ1-1; D unresolved. V was trimmed by 3 bases and J by 0 bases, leaving 8 bases between them. The CDR3 has 14 amino acids. The CDR3 loop reads CASSFSGLNTEAFF. The CDR3, as DNA: TGTGCCAGCAGTTTCTCGGGGTTGAACACTGAAGCTTTCTTT.

This clonotype occurred a few times. The chain recombines TRBV20-1 with TRBJ2-3, with 12 bases lining up with TRBD1. CDR1 DFQATT and CDR2 SNEGSKA come from the germline V gene (reference sequence). The V and J ends lost 6 bases and 4 bases, in that order; junction bases with no gene match: 8. This CDR3 comprises 15 residues. CDR3 region: CSAPGTGGGSDTQYF. The DNA of the CDR3 is TGCAGTGCACCCGGGACAGGGGGCGGGTCAGATACGCAGTATTTT.